These 27 T cell receptor beta chains came from one sample sequenced in a study of blood T cell repertoires in COVID-19. Sequencing used immunoSEQ multiplex PCR; TCRdb keeps in-frame clones, though not all of them. The sample includes about 94,000 clones, around 87% of them seen just once. The sample consisted of peripheral blood. Receptors originate from a human donor with acute or convalescent COVID-19. The donor label of this sample is uncertain.

The V and J genes are TRBV19 and TRBJ2-7; perhaps TRBD2 as D (6 bases). V lost 3 bases to trimming and J lost 5 bases, with 23 bases between them. Germline CDR1 is LNHDA and CDR2 is SQIVND (reference sequence). This CDR3 spans 17 amino acids. The CDR3 nucleotides are TGTGCCAGTAGTATTTCGGAGGGAGCCGGGGTCTGGGACGAGCAGTACTTC. This gives the protein CASSISEGAGVWDEQYF.

The rearrangement joins TRBV4-1 to TRBJ2-7; 9 bases are a match to TRBD1. Germline trimming cut 1 base from V and 1 base from J; bases unmatched to any gene: 8. Germline-derived CDR1 and CDR2 are MGHRA and YSYEKL. This CDR3 contains 17 residues. The CDR3 DNA reads TGCGCCAGCAGCCAAGTAGTCACGACAGGGGGTTCCTACGAGCAGTACTTC. This sequence encodes CASSQVVTTGGSYEQYF.

This clone was detected only once. The V gene is TRBV28, the J gene TRBJ1-1; 8 bases match TRBD1. CDR3 length equals 14 residues. Trimming at V came to 4 bases and at J to 6 bases, leaving 7 bases not matched to a gene. The germline CDR1 and CDR2 sequences are MDHEN and SYDVKM. The CDR3 DNA reads TGTGCCAGCAGTTCCCACCAGGGGGCCCCTGAAGCTTTCTTT. It specifies CASSSHQGAPEAFF. The variable domain in full, with the rest retrieved from reference TRBV28 and TRBJ1-1, is DVKVTQSSRYLVKRTGEKVFLECVQDMDHENMFWYRQDPGLGLRLIYFSYDVKMKEKGDIPEGYSVSREKKERFSLILESASTNQTSMYLCASSSHQGAPEAFFGQGTRLTVV.

This clone was picked up a small number of times. The CDR3 DNA is TGTGCCAGCAGTCCCGTCCCGGGGGGGGCTCGCTACGAGCAGTACTTC. Encoded protein: CASSPVPGGARYEQYF. The V and J genes are TRBV3-1 (or the pseudogene TRBV3-2) and TRBJ2-7; TRBD2 aligns across 8 bases. Germline V gives CDR1 LGHDT, CDR2 YNNKEL (reference sequence). This CDR3 spans 16 amino acids. Trimming at V came to 6 bases and at J to 3 bases, leaving 13 bases not matched to a gene.

The CDR3 coding sequence is TGCGCCAGCAGCCGAACGACAGGAGTAGAATATGGCTACACCTTC. This codes for CASSRTTGVEYGYTF. The V gene is TRBV4-1, the J gene TRBJ1-2, with a possible D match to TRBD1 (6 bases). Germline CDR1 reads MGHRA; CDR2 reads YSYEKL. V dropped 4 bases and J dropped 5 bases, with 17 bases sitting between them. CDR3 length: 15 amino acids.

V is TRBV3-1 (or the pseudogene TRBV3-2) and J is TRBJ2-7, with 7 nucleotides matching TRBD1. Losses at the gene ends were 4 bases for V and 0 bases for J; bases not matched to a gene: 6. Germline loops: CDR1 LGHDT, CDR2 YNNKEL (reference sequence). The CDR3 contains 15 residues. Written as DNA, the CDR3 is TGTGCCAGCAGCCGGGGGACAGAGAGCTCCTACGAGCAGTACTTC. This codes for CASSRGTESSYEQYF.

The rearrangement joins TRBV6-1 to TRBJ2-5; 9 bases fit TRBD1. The V gene end was trimmed by 0 bases and the J gene end by 8 bases; junction bases not matched to a gene: 7. Germline V gives CDR1 MNHNS, CDR2 SASEGT. This CDR3 spans 15 amino acids. The CDR3, as DNA: TGTGCCAGCAGTGAAGCTGTCGGGACAGGGCAAACCCAGTACTTC. The encoded protein is CASSEAVGTGQTQYF.

The chain is built from TRBV19 and TRBJ2-1; no firm D call. This CDR3 contains 16 residues. Trimming left V 6 bases short and J 4 bases short, with 19 bases between. Per germline, CDR1 LNHDA and CDR2 SQIVND (reference sequence). The CDR3 coding sequence is TGTGCCAGTAGCCTGAGTCTATCGCGGATGTACAATGAGCAGTTCTTC. Protein: CASSLSLSRMYNEQFF. The whole variable domain, remainder taken from reference TRBV19 and TRBJ2-1, is DGGITQSPKYLFRKEGQNVTLSCEQNLNHDAMYWYRQDPGQGLRLIYYSQIVNDFQKGDIAEGYSVSREKKESFPLTVTSAQKNPTAFYLCASSLSLSRMYNEQFFGPGTRLTVL.

The chain combines TRBV19 with TRBJ1-2, with D possibly TRBD1 on 5 matching bases. CDR1 LNHDA and CDR2 SQIVND come from the germline V gene (reference sequence). Trimming shortened V by 6 bases and J by 1 base, and 21 bases separated the two germline ends. This CDR3 spans 17 amino acids. CDR3 in amino acids: CASRDPGLQFFNYGYTF. CDR3 bases: TGTGCCAGTAGGGACCCGGGACTGCAGTTCTTTAACTATGGCTACACCTTC.

The genes are TRBV20-1 and TRBJ2-3, with 9 bases fitting TRBD2. This CDR3 is built from 16 residues. Unmatched junction bases numbered 13, after V lost 3 bases and J lost 6 bases. Looked up from germline, CDR1 is DFQATT and CDR2 is SNEGSKA (reference sequence). DNA of the CDR3: TGCAGTGCTAGTTCCGGGGCGGGGGGGCTAAAGGATACGCAGTATTTT. The encoded protein is CSASSGAGGLKDTQYF.

The chain combines TRBV6-2 or TRBV6-3 with TRBJ2-1; TRBD2 matches at 11 bases. With 4 bases clipped from V and 7 bases from J, the junction kept 6 bases outside the gene matches. The length of the CDR3 is 15 residues. Germline loops: CDR1 MNHEY, CDR2 SVGEGT. The CDR3 reads CASSLAGGRGNEQFF. The CDR3, as DNA: TGTGCCAGCAGTTTAGCGGGGGGGAGGGGTAATGAGCAGTTCTTC.

This clone was detected only a few times. The CDR3 protein is CASSRQGDQPQHF. The CDR3 DNA reads TGTGCCAGCAGCAGACAGGGTGATCAGCCCCAGCATTTT. The chain has TRBV25-1 and TRBJ1-5, with 7 bases that match TRBD1. CDR3 length equals 13 residues. CDR1 is MGHDK, CDR2 SYGVNS, per germline. V lost 6 bases to trimming and J lost 5 bases; unmatched junction nucleotides: 4.

The gene calls are TRBV5-1 and TRBJ2-7, with D possibly matching TRBD1 (7 bases). The ends were cut back, 0 bases at V and 3 bases at J, with 10 bases in the middle. The germline V gene encodes CDR1 SGHRS and CDR2 YFSETQ. The CDR3 length is 14 residues. CDR3 sequence (DNA): TGCGCCAGCAGCTTGGACCAGGGGGGCTACGAGCAGTACTTC. This sequence encodes CASSLDQGGYEQYF.

The chain is built from TRBV6-8 and TRBJ2-7; TRBD2 agrees at 12 bases. V lost 4 bases, J lost 1 base, and 2 bases stayed unmatched. The germline CDR1 and CDR2 sequences are MNHGY and SAAAGT. CDR3 length: 15 amino acids. The CDR3 sequence is CASSSTSGGSYEQYF. CDR3 DNA: TGTGCCAGCAGTTCGACTAGCGGGGGATCCTACGAGCAGTACTTC.

The rearrangement joins TRBV28 to TRBJ2-7, with 7 bases aligning to TRBD1. Trimming removed 6 bases from V and 3 bases from J; junction bases left unmatched: 14. This CDR3 is built from 16 residues. Germline values: CDR1 MDHEN, CDR2 SYDVKM. CDR3 DNA: TGTGCCAGCAGCCGCCCTGACAGGGTAACTCACTACGAGCAGTACTTC. It yields the protein CASSRPDRVTHYEQYF. Drawing the rest from reference TRBV28 and TRBJ2-7, the complete variable domain is DVKVTQSSRYLVKRTGEKVFLECVQDMDHENMFWYRQDPGLGLRLIYFSYDVKMKEKGDIPEGYSVSREKKERFSLILESASTNQTSMYLCASSRPDRVTHYEQYFGPGTRLTVT.

This chain joins TRBV7-9 and TRBJ2-5; TRBD2 matches at 8 bases. This CDR3 has 16 residues. Germline lookup yields CDR1 SEHNR and CDR2 FQNEAQ (reference sequence). With 5 bases clipped from V and 0 bases from J, the junction kept 8 bases outside the gene matches. Here the CDR3 reads CASSLDRGGNQETQYF. The CDR3 nucleotides are TGTGCCAGCAGCCTCGACCGGGGGGGGAACCAAGAGACCCAGTACTTC.

The chain carries TRBV6-5 and TRBJ2-7, with TRBD2 matching 8 bases. J was trimmed by 2 bases and V by 8 bases; bases with no gene match: 5. The CDR3 totals 13 residues. Per germline, CDR1 MNHEY and CDR2 SVGAGI. In DNA, the CDR3 is TGTGCCAGCGCACCGGGGGGGGCCTACGAGCAGTACTTC. It codes for CASAPGGAYEQYF.

The table lists this clone with a count of one. The gene calls are TRBV5-1 and TRBJ2-7; D is possibly TRBD1 (6 bases). CDR1 is SGHRS, CDR2 YFSETQ, per germline. This CDR3 has 14 amino acids. The ends were cut back, 2 bases at V and 5 bases at J, with 14 bases in the middle. The CDR3 region is CASSFRTARDEQYF. The CDR3 DNA sequence: TGCGCCAGCAGCTTTCGGACAGCCCGAGACGAGCAGTACTTC.

The chain combines TRBV18 with TRBJ1-1; 7 positions agree with TRBD1. The junction had 1 base not matched to a gene; V was cut back by 5 bases and J by 1 base. The CDR3 length is 13 residues. CDR1 and CDR2 from the germline V gene are KGHSH and LQKENI. In DNA, the CDR3 is TGTGCCAGCTCAACAGGGGAGAACACTGAAGCTTTCTTT. It codes for CASSTGENTEAFF.

The chain carries TRBV28 and TRBJ1-2, with 9 bases that match TRBD1. The germline V gene has CDR1 MDHEN and CDR2 SYDVKM. The J segment lost 8 bases and the V segment lost 2 bases, leaving 15 bases of the junction unmatched. The CDR3 has 17 amino acids. This CDR3 reads CASSLLPSGQGTWGYTF. CDR3 nucleotide sequence: TGTGCCAGCAGTTTACTACCCTCCGGACAGGGGACGTGGGGCTACACCTTC.

The V and J genes are TRBV4-2 and TRBJ2-3, with 11 bases aligning to TRBD2. Germline CDR1 LGHNA, CDR2 YNFKEQ. The CDR3 runs 16 residues. V dropped 1 base and J dropped 11; count of bases not matched to a gene: 11. For the CDR3, the DNA is TGTGCCAGCAGCCAAGCGGAGACTAGCGGGGCCTCAGTGCAGTATTTT. Its protein is CASSQAETSGASVQYF.

V and J are TRBV11-3 and TRBJ2-7; 9 bases fit TRBD2. V gave up 3 bases and J gave up 2 bases; unmatched junction bases: 5. This CDR3 has 15 amino acids. From germline, CDR1 is SGHNT and CDR2 YENEEA. CDR3 nucleotides: TGTGCCAGCAGCTTTCATAGCGGGGGCCCCTACGAGCAGTACTTC. Amino acids: CASSFHSGGPYEQYF.

The chain combines TRBV10-3 with TRBJ2-3; 7 bases map to TRBD2. Germline V gives CDR1 ENHRY, CDR2 SYGVKD. V dropped 6 bases and J dropped 4; count of bases not matched to a gene: 7. The CDR3 is 14 amino acids. The CDR3 sequence: CAIRPTSDADTQYF. The CDR3, as DNA: TGTGCCATCAGACCAACTAGCGACGCAGATACGCAGTATTTT.

This clone was recorded only once. The chain recombines TRBV9 with TRBJ2-7; possibly TRBD1 for D (6 bases). Germline CDR1 is SGDLS and CDR2 is YYNGEE. The CDR3 runs to 16 residues. Between the trimmed V and J ends, which lost 0 bases and 4 bases, there was a span of 17 bases. The CDR3 region is CASSVDSMGARYEQYF. As DNA, the CDR3 is TGTGCCAGCAGCGTAGACTCGATGGGGGCGCGGTACGAGCAGTACTTC.

V usage is TRBV3-1 (or the pseudogene TRBV3-2) and J usage is TRBJ2-7; D is uncertain. V dropped 4 bases and J dropped 1 base, with 2 bases sitting between them. Germline V gives CDR1 LGHDT, CDR2 YNNKEL (reference sequence). This CDR3 is 11 amino acids long. The CDR3 is CASSLSYEQYF. In nucleotides, the CDR3 is TGTGCCAGCAGCCTATCCTACGAGCAGTACTTC.

The chain links TRBV28 to TRBJ2-2; tentatively, D is TRBD1 (5 bases). There are 15 residues in the CDR3. Trimming took 3 bases from V and 6 from J, leaving 14 bases between them. Germline CDR1 is MDHEN and CDR2 is SYDVKM. The CDR3 is CASSFWLSRAGELFF. The CDR3 nucleotides read TGTGCCAGCAGTTTTTGGCTGTCCAGGGCCGGGGAGCTGTTTTTT.

The rearrangement joins TRBV2 to TRBJ1-2, with TRBD1 as a possible D gene (6 bases). V was shortened by 6 bases and J by 2 bases, with 10 bases between the two germline ends. The CDR3 has 13 amino acids. CDR1 and CDR2 from the germline V gene are SNHLY and FYNNEI. The chain's CDR3 is CASSVTGNYGYTF. The DNA for the CDR3 is TGTGCCAGCAGCGTCACAGGGAACTATGGCTACACCTTC. The full variable domain, in which reference TRBV2 and TRBJ1-2 provide the parts outside the CDR3, is EPEVTQTPSHQVTQMGQEVILRCVPISNHLYFYWYRQILGQKVEFLVSFYNNEISEKSEIFDDQFSVERPDGSNFTLKIRSTKLEDSAMYFCASSVTGNYGYTFGSGTRLTVV.